This T cell receptor (beta chain) was recorded in a study of shared T cell receptors in the human thymus. Germline assignment: CDR1 LNHDA and CDR2 SQIVND (reference sequence). The CDR3 runs to 15 residues. The V gene lost 0 bases and the J gene lost 1 base, with 9 bases spanning the gap. The table came from immunoSEQ multiplex PCR; TCRdb's copy has only in-frame clones and leaves some out. This table holds hundreds of thousands of clones, around 87% found once. These data also formed part of another study, on human thymus T cells. From that second work: Among the donors, all were healthy Finnish infants having corrective surgery for congenital heart defects. Thymic as well as blood repertoires seemed to favor certain V and J genes unevenly.

The sequencing sample was made of thymocytes. The sequence was collected from a boy younger than two with a congenital heart defect. The chain has TRBV19 and TRBJ1-1, with D maybe TRBD1 (6 bases). CDR3 DNA: TGTGCCAGTAGTATAGACTGGACAGCGAACACTGAAGCTTTCTTT. This gives the protein CASSIDWTANTEAFF.